These 25 T cell receptor beta chains originate from one sample sequenced in a study of T cells in Graves' hyperthyroidism and ophthalmopathy. There were TCR beta CDR3 regions amplified from RNA transcripts. An initial round of RT-PCR targeting the TCR CDR3 relied on the HTBI primer set. TCRdb used MiXCR to reprocess the multiplex PCR reads, holding one entry per CDR3 protein. In the table there are about 700,000 distinct CDR3 sequences, less than 15% of which are singletons. The sequenced material came from blood. The receptors come from a woman between 18 and 30 years old with Graves' hyperthyroidism.

Ten or more counts support this clonotype. This chain uses TRBV7-9 with TRBJ2-2; TRBD2 matches at 9 bases. The CDR3 consists of 17 residues. J was trimmed by 2 bases and V by 7 bases; bases with no gene match: 11. CDR1 is SEHNR and CDR2 is FQNEAQ in the germline V gene (reference sequence). The CDR3 loop is CASTEPRLAVNTGELFF. CDR3 sequence (DNA): TGTGCCAGCACCGAACCTAGACTAGCGGTAAACACCGGGGAGCTGTTTTTT.

This clonotype was detected ten times or more. The chain employs TRBV28 and TRBJ2-7; D is ambiguous. The germline V gene encodes CDR1 MDHEN and CDR2 SYDVKM. Trimming removed 7 bases at V and 0 bases at J, with 7 bases between. The CDR3 is made up of 12 amino acids. CDR3 DNA: TGTGCCAGCAACACGATCTCCTACGAGCAGTACTTC. This codes for CASNTISYEQYF.

The rearrangement uses TRBV28 and TRBJ2-3; D unresolved. Per germline, CDR1 MDHEN and CDR2 SYDVKM. The CDR3 consists of 17 residues. Trimming left V 3 bases short and J 1 base short, with 17 bases between. CDR3 loop: CASSLDRTKPRTDTQYF. CDR3 bases: TGTGCCAGCAGTTTGGATAGGACGAAACCCCGCACAGATACGCAGTATTTT.

V and J are TRBV27 and TRBJ2-1, with 7 nucleotides matching TRBD2. V lost 3 bases and J lost 7; bases outside the gene matches: 9. The CDR3 is 15 residues long. Germline CDR1 reads MNHEY; CDR2 reads SMNVEV (reference sequence). DNA for the CDR3: TGTGCCAGCAGTTTGCCCTGGGGACTACCAAATGAGCAGTTCTTC. It translates to CASSLPWGLPNEQFF.

This clonotype was seen repeatedly, ten times or more. The chain joins TRBV27 to TRBJ2-1; no reliable D call. V shed 3 bases and J shed 7 bases, with 10 bases lying between them. The CDR3 covers 13 residues. Germline CDR1 reads MNHEY; CDR2 reads SMNVEV (reference sequence). The CDR3 is CASSFSQENEQFF. The DNA for the CDR3 is TGTGCCAGCAGTTTCTCTCAGGAGAATGAGCAGTTCTTC.

This clonotype was recorded a few times. The chain carries TRBV7-9 and TRBJ2-1, with D unresolved. Germline assignment: CDR1 SEHNR and CDR2 FQNEAQ (reference sequence). This CDR3 has 18 residues. Trimming cost V 5 bases and J 6 bases, with 26 bases left between them. The CDR3 spells CASSPPRPDTPLVNEQFF. Written as DNA, the CDR3 is TGTGCCAGCAGCCCACCGCGCCCCGACACCCCATTGGTCAATGAGCAGTTCTTC.

The rearrangement joins TRBV10-1 to TRBJ2-2; 11 nucleotides line up with TRBD2. V shed 5 bases, J shed 3 bases, and the junction held 8 bases outside the gene matches. The CDR3 consists of 17 residues. CDR1 and CDR2 from the germline V gene are WNHNN and SYGVQD (reference sequence). As DNA, the CDR3 is TGCGCCAGCAGTCACGACCTACTAGCGGGAGACACCGGGGAGCTGTTTTTT. It specifies CASSHDLLAGDTGELFF.

This clonotype was picked up many times. The rearrangement links TRBV6-6 to TRBJ2-4; the match to TRBD1 covers 7 bases. V dropped 2 bases and J dropped 3; count of bases not matched to a gene: 7. Germline values: CDR1 MNHNY, CDR2 SVGAGI (reference sequence). The CDR3 loop spans 16 amino acids. The CDR3 coding sequence is TGTGCCAGCAGTTACCCTACCGACAGGGACAAAAACATTCAGTACTTC. Translating it yields CASSYPTDRDKNIQYF.

The V call is TRBV7-2, the J call TRBJ2-7; D gene uncertain. Per germline, CDR1 SGHTA and CDR2 FQGNSA. The CDR3 runs to 11 residues. The V end lost 9 bases, the J end lost 3 bases, and 9 bases lay between the germline ends. CDR3 DNA: TGTGCCAGTCGTAAGGGCTACGAGCAGTACTTC. Translated: CASRKGYEQYF. Filled out from reference TRBV7-2 and TRBJ2-7, the complete variable domain reads GAGVSQSPSNKVTEKGKDVELRCDPISGHTALYWYRQSLGQGLEFLIYFQGNSAPDKSGLPSDRFSAERTGGSVSTLTIQRTQQEDSAVYLCASRKGYEQYFGPGTRLTVT.

This clonotype was observed many times. The J gene is TRBJ2-3, the V gene TRBV29-1, with 8 bases fitting TRBD2. There are 15 residues in the CDR3. J was trimmed by 2 bases and V by 0 bases; bases with no gene match: 4. Germline V lookup: CDR1 SQVTM, CDR2 ANQGSEA. CDR3 region: CSVEDGLAATDTQYF. The CDR3 DNA sequence: TGCAGCGTTGAAGATGGACTAGCTGCCACAGATACGCAGTATTTT.

This clonotype was seen repeatedly, ten times or more. The gene calls are TRBV2 and TRBJ2-1; weak D call: TRBD2 (6 bases). The length of the CDR3 is 15 residues. Per germline, CDR1 SNHLY and CDR2 FYNNEI. V lost 3 bases to trimming and J lost 4 bases, with 13 bases between them. This CDR3 reads CASSDSLARYNEQFF. The DNA of the CDR3 is TGTGCCAGCAGTGACTCGCTAGCGAGATACAATGAGCAGTTCTTC. Complete variable domain (other parts from reference TRBV2 and TRBJ2-1): EPEVTQTPSHQVTQMGQEVILRCVPISNHLYFYWYRQILGQKVEFLVSFYNNEISEKSEIFDDQFSVERPDGSNFTLKIRSTKLEDSAMYFCASSDSLARYNEQFFGPGTRLTVL.

The chain couples TRBV2 to TRBJ1-4; D is undetermined. Trimming removed 6 bases at V and 0 bases at J, with 8 bases between. The CDR3 has 14 amino acids. Germline V gives CDR1 SNHLY, CDR2 FYNNEI. CDR3 sequence: CASRRNPTNEKLFF. CDR3 in DNA: TGTGCCAGCAGGAGAAACCCAACTAATGAAAAACTGTTTTTT.

This clonotype was observed at least ten times. The V and J genes are TRBV13 and TRBJ2-3; D gene uncertain. CDR1 is PRHDT and CDR2 is FYEKMQ in the germline V gene (reference sequence). Trimming left V 6 bases short and J 0 bases short, with 7 bases between. CDR3 size: 13 residues. CDR3 amino acids: CASSSLSTDTQYF. CDR3 DNA sequence: TGTGCCAGCAGTTCACTGAGCACAGATACGCAGTATTTT.

There are many counts of this clonotype. The chain has TRBV2 and TRBJ2-7; maybe TRBD2 (5 bases). This CDR3 comprises 16 residues. The V gene's germline CDR1 is SNHLY and CDR2 FYNNEI. V lost 2 bases to trimming and J lost 0 bases, with 14 bases between them. In nucleotides, the CDR3 is TGTGCCAGCAGTGAAATAGGGTGGGCGGGCTCCTACGAGCAGTACTTC. It encodes CASSEIGWAGSYEQYF.

This clonotype was seen only a few times. The J gene is TRBJ2-2, the V gene TRBV6-1, with 10 bases lining up with TRBD1. V trimming: 6 bases; J trimming: 6 bases; junction bases outside the gene matches: 10. The CDR3 is 16 residues long. Germline CDR1 is MNHNS and CDR2 is SASEGT. The CDR3 here is CASRVGQGGRAGELFF. The DNA of the CDR3 is TGTGCCAGCAGAGTAGGACAGGGGGGCCGCGCCGGGGAGCTGTTTTTT.

There are many counts of this clonotype. The CDR3 reads CASSLDDSNTEAFF. CDR3 coding DNA: TGCGCCAGCAGCTTGGACGACTCGAATACTGAAGCTTTCTTT. The J gene is TRBJ1-1, the V gene TRBV5-1; no reliable D call. Germline loops: CDR1 SGHRS, CDR2 YFSETQ. The length of the CDR3 is 14 residues. Trimming cost V 0 bases and J 5 bases, with 11 bases left between them.

This clonotype was recorded at least ten times. This rearrangement joins TRBV6-2 or TRBV6-3 to TRBJ2-7; unclear D gene. CDR3 size: 14 residues. The V end lost 5 bases, the J end lost 2 bases, and 13 bases lay between the germline ends. The V gene's germline CDR1 is MNHEY and CDR2 SVGEGT. The CDR3 bases are TGTGCCAGCAGTCGCACCTACGGAACCTACGAGCAGTACTTC. This encodes CASSRTYGTYEQYF.

This chain connects TRBV7-2 to TRBJ1-1, with 10 bases that match TRBD1. In germline, CDR1 is SGHTA, CDR2 FQGNSA. V was clipped by 3 bases and J by 3 bases; unmatched bases: 19. This CDR3 comprises 20 residues. The CDR3 DNA is TGTGCCAGCAGCTTCCGACCGCCGGGACAGGGGTTTGTGTCGGACACTGAAGCTTTCTTT. This gives the protein CASSFRPPGQGFVSDTEAFF.

The chain links TRBV24-1 to TRBJ2-1; a weak D match, TRBD2 (5 bases). V dropped 5 bases and J dropped 12 bases, with 19 bases sitting between them. CDR1 is KGHDR and CDR2 is SFDVKD in the germline V gene. This CDR3 is 14 amino acids long. The CDR3 is CATSVRGKNPVQFF. The DNA of the CDR3 is TGTGCCACCAGTGTCCGGGGAAAGAACCCCGTGCAGTTCTTC.

The chain is built from TRBV20-1 and TRBJ1-1, with no clear D. This CDR3 is built from 14 residues. Germline V gene sequence: CDR1 DFQATT, CDR2 SNEGSKA (reference sequence). Deletions cut 3 bases from V and 1 base from J, with 12 bases between. DNA of the CDR3: TGCAGTGCTAGTGAGGGCAGCCGGAACACTGAAGCTTTCTTT. Amino acid sequence: CSASEGSRNTEAFF.

This clonotype showed up many times. V gene TRBV11-2 combines with J gene TRBJ2-1; D is undetermined. V lost 2 bases and J lost 9, with 17 bases in between. Germline V gene data show CDR1 as SGHAT and CDR2 as FQNNGV. The CDR3 is 15 amino acids. The CDR3 loop reads CASSLTPQDFSEQFF. The CDR3 DNA reads TGTGCCAGCAGCTTAACCCCGCAAGACTTCTCTGAGCAGTTCTTC.

The sample holds a few counts of this clonotype. The chain couples TRBV28 to TRBJ2-7, with TRBD2 matching 7 bases. After removal of 8 bases from V and 3 bases from J, the junction contained 7 bases not matched to a gene. CDR3 length: 13 residues. The germline gives CDR1 MDHEN, CDR2 SYDVKM. The chain's CDR3 is CASGRGNDYEQYF. The CDR3 nucleotides are TGTGCCAGCGGGAGGGGTAACGACTACGAGCAGTACTTC.

This clonotype has more than one count but fewer than ten. The chain combines TRBV28 with TRBJ2-5; D might be TRBD2 (6 bases). V dropped 4 bases and J dropped 1 base, with 16 bases sitting between them. The CDR3 covers 16 residues. CDR1 is MDHEN and CDR2 is SYDVKM in the germline V gene. The CDR3 region has the DNA TGTGCCAGCAGTTCCGACCGGGGACTCCCCCAAGAGACCCAGTACTTC. It codes for CASSSDRGLPQETQYF.

This clonotype was observed many times. The J gene is TRBJ2-5, the V gene TRBV11-3; D is undetermined. V was pared by 5 bases and J by 2 bases, with 21 bases between. This CDR3 is built from 17 residues. CDR1 is SGHNT, CDR2 YENEEA, per germline. The chain's CDR3 is CASSGGIPWGEQETQYF. CDR3 DNA: TGTGCCAGCAGCGGTGGGATTCCCTGGGGTGAACAAGAGACCCAGTACTTC.

Many counts were recorded for this clonotype. V and J are TRBV30 and TRBJ2-7; weak D call: TRBD1 (5 bases). The ends were cut back, 4 bases at V and 5 bases at J, with 12 bases in the middle. The CDR3 has 12 amino acids. The germline V gene encodes CDR1 GTSNPN and CDR2 SVGIG (reference sequence). As DNA, the CDR3 is TGTGCCTGGAAGGGCAGGGCCCACGAGCAGTACTTC. Protein sequence: CAWKGRAHEQYF.